This TCR beta chain was captured in a study of T cell responses to AZD1222 COVID-19 vaccine. Overall study findings and caveats: Donor demographics were predominantly white British with a female majority; clonal diversity may be underestimated. Baseline testing showed seropositivity in only six AZD1222 recipients.

Second-dose intervals of approximately 4 or approximately 12 weeks were pooled. With respect to this clone: The antigen remains unidentified.

The CDR3 length is 13 residues. Germline V gives CDR1 SNHLY, CDR2 FYNNEI. J was trimmed by 4 bases and V by 7 bases; bases with no gene match: 6. The protocol was immunoSEQ multiplex PCR, while the TCRdb copy is restricted to in-frame clones and leaves out a portion. Of 70,000 to 95,000 clones detected, almost 90% appear once; the ten largest clones hold 6.9%. The chain combines TRBV2 with TRBJ1-2; TRBD1 matches at 7 bases. The source is an adult who received the AZD1222 COVID-19 vaccine. The material was peripheral blood, obtained 28 days after the second AZD1222 dose. The CDR3 DNA is TGTGCCAGCAATATACAGGGGAGCTATGGCTACACCTTC. Its protein is CASNIQGSYGYTF.